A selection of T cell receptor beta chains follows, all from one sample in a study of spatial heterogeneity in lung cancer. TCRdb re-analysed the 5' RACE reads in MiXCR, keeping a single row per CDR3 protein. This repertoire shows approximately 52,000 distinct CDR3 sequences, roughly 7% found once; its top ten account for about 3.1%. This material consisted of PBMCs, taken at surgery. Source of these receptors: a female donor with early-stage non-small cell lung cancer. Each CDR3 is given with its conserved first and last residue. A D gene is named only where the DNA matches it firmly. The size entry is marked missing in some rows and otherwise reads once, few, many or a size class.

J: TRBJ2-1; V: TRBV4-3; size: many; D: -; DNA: TGCGCCAGCAGCCCCTCCCTGGGCGGCTACAATGAGCAGTTCTTC; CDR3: CASSPSLGGYNEQFF
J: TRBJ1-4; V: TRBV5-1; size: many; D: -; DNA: TGCGCCAGCAGCTTGGGACTAGTGGGGGAAAAACTGTTTTTT; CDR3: CASSLGLVGEKLFF
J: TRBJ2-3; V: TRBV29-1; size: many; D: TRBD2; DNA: TGCAGCGTTGAAGAACGGACTAGCGGGGGAGCAGATACGCAGTATTTT; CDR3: CSVEERTSGGADTQYF
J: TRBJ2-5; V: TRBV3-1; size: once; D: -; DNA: TGTGCCAGCAGCCAAATGGGCGACAAAGAGACCCAGTACTTC; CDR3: CASSQMGDKETQYF
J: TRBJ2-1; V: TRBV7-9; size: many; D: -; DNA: TGTGCCAGCAGGCTAGGGCCCAATGAGCAGTTCTTC; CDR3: CASRLGPNEQFF
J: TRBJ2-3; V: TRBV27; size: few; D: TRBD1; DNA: TGTGCCAGCAGTTGGACAGGGATCACAGATACGCAGTATTTT; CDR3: CASSWTGITDTQYF
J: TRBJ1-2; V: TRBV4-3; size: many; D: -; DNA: TGCGCCAGCAGTGGAATGCGGGGCGACTATGGCTACACCTTC; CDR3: CASSGMRGDYGYTF
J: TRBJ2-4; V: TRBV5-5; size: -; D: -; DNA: TGTGCCAGCAGCCCCCAGAGAGCCGGAAACATTCAGTACTTC; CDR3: CASSPQRAGNIQYF
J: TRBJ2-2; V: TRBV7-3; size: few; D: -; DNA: TGTGCCAGCAGATTGGGGCCTCCGAACACCGGGGAGCTGTTTTTT; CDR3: CASRLGPPNTGELFF
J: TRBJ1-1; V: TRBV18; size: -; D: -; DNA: TGTGCCAGCTCCCAGGAGGCTAACACTGAAGCTTTCTTT; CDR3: CASSQEANTEAFF
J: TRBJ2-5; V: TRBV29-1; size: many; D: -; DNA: TGCGCGGTCCAAACCAATGAAGAGACCCAGTACTTC; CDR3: CAVQTNEETQYF
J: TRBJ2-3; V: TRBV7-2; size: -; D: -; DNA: TGTGCCAGCAGCCCGAATTATAGCACAGATACGCAGTATTTT; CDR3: CASSPNYSTDTQYF
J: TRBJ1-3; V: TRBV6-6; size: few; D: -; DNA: TGTGCCAGCACCCACGGCTCTGGAAACACCATATATTTT; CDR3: CASTHGSGNTIYF
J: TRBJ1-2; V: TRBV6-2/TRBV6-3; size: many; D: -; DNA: TGTGCCAGCACCACGGTGGACTATGGCTACACCTTC; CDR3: CASTTVDYGYTF
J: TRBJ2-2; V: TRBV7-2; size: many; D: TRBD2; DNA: TGTGCCAGCAGCTTGAACGGGGGGAGAGCCGGGGAGCTGTTTTTT; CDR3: CASSLNGGRAGELFF
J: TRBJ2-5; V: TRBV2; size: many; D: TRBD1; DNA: TGTGCCAGCTCCAGGGACAGGGAAGAGACCCAGTACTTC; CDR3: CASSRDREETQYF
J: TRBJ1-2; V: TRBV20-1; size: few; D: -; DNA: TGCAGTGTTCCCCTAGGAGGTGGCTACACCTTC; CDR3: CSVPLGGGYTF
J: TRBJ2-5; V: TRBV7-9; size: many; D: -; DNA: TGTGCCAGCAGCTTAGAGGGGACCCAGTACTTC; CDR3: CASSLEGTQYF
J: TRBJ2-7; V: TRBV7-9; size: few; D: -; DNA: TGTGCCAGCAGCCCCGTCTACCACGAGCAGTACTTC; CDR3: CASSPVYHEQYF
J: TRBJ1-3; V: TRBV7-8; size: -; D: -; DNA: TGTGCCAGCGGGGCCGGGGGCTCTGGAAACACCATATATTTT; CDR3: CASGAGGSGNTIYF
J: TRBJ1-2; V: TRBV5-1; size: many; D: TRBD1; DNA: TGCGCCAGCAGCTTGCAGGGGGCGATTGGCTACACCTTC; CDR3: CASSLQGAIGYTF
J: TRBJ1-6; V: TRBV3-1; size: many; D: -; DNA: TGTGCCAGCAGCCCATGGGTCGATAATTCACCCCTCCACTTT; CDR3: CASSPWVDNSPLHF
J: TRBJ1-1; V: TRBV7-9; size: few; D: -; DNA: TGTGCCAGCAGCTCCCCCCCGTCCATGAACACTGAAGCTTTCTTT; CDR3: CASSSPPSMNTEAFF
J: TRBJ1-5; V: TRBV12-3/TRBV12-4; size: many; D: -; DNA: TGTGCCAGCAGGTTCATAGGTAGCAATCAGCCCCAGCATTTT; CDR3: CASRFIGSNQPQHF
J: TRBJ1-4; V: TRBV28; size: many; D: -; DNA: TGTGCCAGCAGTTCAGGAGGAGAAAAACTGTTTTTT; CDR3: CASSSGGEKLFF